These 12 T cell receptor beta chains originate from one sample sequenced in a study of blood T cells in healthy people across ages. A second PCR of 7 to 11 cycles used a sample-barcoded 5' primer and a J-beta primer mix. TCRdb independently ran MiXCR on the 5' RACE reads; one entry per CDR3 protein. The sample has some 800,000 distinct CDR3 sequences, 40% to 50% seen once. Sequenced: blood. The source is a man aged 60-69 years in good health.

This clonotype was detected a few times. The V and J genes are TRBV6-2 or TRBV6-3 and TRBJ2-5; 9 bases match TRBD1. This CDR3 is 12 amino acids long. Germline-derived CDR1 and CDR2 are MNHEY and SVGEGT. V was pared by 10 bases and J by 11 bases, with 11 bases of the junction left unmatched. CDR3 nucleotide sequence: TGTGCCATCCAGGGGGGCGGACAGGGGCAGTACTTC. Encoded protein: CAIQGGGQGQYF.

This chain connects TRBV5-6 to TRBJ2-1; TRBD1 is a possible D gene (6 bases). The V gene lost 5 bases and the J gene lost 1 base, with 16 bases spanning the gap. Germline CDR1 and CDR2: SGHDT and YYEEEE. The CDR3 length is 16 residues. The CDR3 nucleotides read TGTGCCAGCAGGGACGTGACAGGTGGTTCCTACAATGAGCAGTTCTTC. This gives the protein CASRDVTGGSYNEQFF.

The CDR3: CATKRGQNTDTQYF. The CDR3 bases are TGTGCCACCAAACGGGGACAGAACACAGATACGCAGTATTTT. V is TRBV15 and J is TRBJ2-3; 7 nucleotides align to TRBD1. The CDR3 length is 14 residues. CDR1 LNHNV and CDR2 YYDKDF come from the germline V gene (reference sequence). With V trimmed by 7 bases and J by 2 bases, 6 bases remained unmatched.

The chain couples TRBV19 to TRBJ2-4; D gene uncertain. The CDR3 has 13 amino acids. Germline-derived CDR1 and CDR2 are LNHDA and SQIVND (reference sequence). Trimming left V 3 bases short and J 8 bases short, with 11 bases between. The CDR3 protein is CASSIKLLDIQYF. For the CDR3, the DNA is TGTGCCAGTAGTATCAAGCTTTTGGACATTCAGTACTTC.

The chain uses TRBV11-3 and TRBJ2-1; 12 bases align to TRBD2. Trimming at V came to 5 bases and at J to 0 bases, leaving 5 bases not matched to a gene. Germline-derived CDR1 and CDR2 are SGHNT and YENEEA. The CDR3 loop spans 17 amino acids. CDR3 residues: CASSLRLAGVSYNEQFF. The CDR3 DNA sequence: TGTGCCAGCAGCCTCCGACTAGCGGGGGTCTCCTACAATGAGCAGTTCTTC.

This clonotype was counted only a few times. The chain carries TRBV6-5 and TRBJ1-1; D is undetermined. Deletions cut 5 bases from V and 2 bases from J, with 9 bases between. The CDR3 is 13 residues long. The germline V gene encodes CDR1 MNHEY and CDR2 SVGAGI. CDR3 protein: CASSATVNTEAFF. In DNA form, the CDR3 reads TGTGCCAGCAGTGCCACAGTCAACACTGAAGCTTTCTTT.

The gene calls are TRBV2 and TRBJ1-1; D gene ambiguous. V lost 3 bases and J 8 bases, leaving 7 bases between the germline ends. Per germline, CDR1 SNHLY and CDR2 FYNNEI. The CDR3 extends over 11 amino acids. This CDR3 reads CASSEEVEAFF. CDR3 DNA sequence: TGTGCCAGCAGTGAGGAGGTAGAAGCTTTCTTT.

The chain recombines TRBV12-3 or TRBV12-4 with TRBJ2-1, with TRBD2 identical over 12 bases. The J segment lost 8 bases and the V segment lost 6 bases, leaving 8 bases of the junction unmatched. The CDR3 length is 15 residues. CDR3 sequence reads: CASSPTRLAGDEQFF. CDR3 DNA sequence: TGTGCCAGCAGCCCGACTAGACTAGCGGGGGATGAGCAGTTCTTC.

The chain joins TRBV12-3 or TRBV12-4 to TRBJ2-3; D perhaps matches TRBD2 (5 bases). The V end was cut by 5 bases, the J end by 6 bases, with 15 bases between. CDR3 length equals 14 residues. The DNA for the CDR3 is TGTGCCAGCAGTCCAACCCTTCGCGGGGATACGCAGTATTTT. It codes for CASSPTLRGDTQYF.

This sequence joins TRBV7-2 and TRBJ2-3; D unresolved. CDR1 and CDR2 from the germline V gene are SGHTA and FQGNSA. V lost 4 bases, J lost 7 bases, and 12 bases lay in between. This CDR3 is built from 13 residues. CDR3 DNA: TGTGCCAGCAGCTCAGAAAAGGGTCATACGCAGTATTTT. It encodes CASSSEKGHTQYF.

The CDR3 loop reads CASSQGGRTSGELFF. CDR3 in DNA: TGTGCCAGCAGCCAAGGCGGACGGACTTCCGGGGAGCTGTTTTTT. This chain links TRBV3-1 with TRBJ2-2; perhaps TRBD2 as D (5 bases). Deletions cut 1 base from V and 6 bases from J, with 12 bases between. The CDR3 totals 15 residues. Germline V gene data show CDR1 as LGHDT and CDR2 as YNNKEL (reference sequence).

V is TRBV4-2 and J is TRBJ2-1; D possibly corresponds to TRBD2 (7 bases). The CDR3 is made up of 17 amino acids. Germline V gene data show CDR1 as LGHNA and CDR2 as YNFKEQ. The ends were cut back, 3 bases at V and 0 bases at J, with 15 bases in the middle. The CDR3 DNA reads TGTGCCAGCAGCCACCCTGGCGGGGGCAGCTCCTACAATGAGCAGTTCTTC. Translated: CASSHPGGGSSYNEQFF.